A selection of T cell receptor beta chains follows, all from one sample in a study of chemoradiotherapy in HPV16-positive cancers. Sequenced by immunoSEQ multiplex PCR; TCRdb stores in-frame clones only, minus some. The profile shows approximately 8,100 clones, about 83% of them singletons. Sample: blood, taken from a patient who underwent chemoradiotherapy. These receptors all stem from a human donor with HPV-associated anogenital cancer. CDR3s include the opening cysteine and the closing phenylalanine or tryptophan. A D gene is named only where the DNA matches it firmly. Expanded clones get a size class; other rows say once, few or many, or leave the size out.

NA	TRBV7-2	TRBJ2-5	NA	TGTGCCAGCAGCCCTCTGGGGGAGACCCAGTACTTC	CASSPLGETQYF
NA	TRBV19	TRBJ1-5	TRBD1	TGTGCCAGCGAGACAGGGGATGGCAATCAGCCCCAGCATTTT	CASETGDGNQPQHF
NA	TRBV5-1	TRBJ1-1	NA	TGCGCCAGCAGCTTGGACCTGACCTTGAACGAAGCTTTCTTT	CASSLDLTLNEAFF
NA	TRBV30	TRBJ2-7	TRBD1	TGTGCCTGGAGTACAGGGGTGCAGTACTTC	CAWSTGVQYF
NA	TRBV6-6	TRBJ1-1	TRBD1	TGTGCCAGCAGTCGAGGACAGGTCACTGAAGCTTTCTTT	CASSRGQVTEAFF
NA	TRBV7-9	TRBJ2-1	TRBD1	TGTGCCAGCAGCTTACCGGGACAGTTCAACAATGAGCAGTTCTTC	CASSLPGQFNNEQFF
NA	TRBV14	TRBJ2-1	NA	TGTGCCAGCAGCCAAGATGGGGGGATCGATGAGCAGTTCTTC	CASSQDGGIDEQFF
once	TRBV6-1	TRBJ2-1	NA	TGTGCCAGCATGGAGGGGGCTTACAATGAGCAGTTCTTC	CASMEGAYNEQFF
NA	TRBV12-5	TRBJ1-1	NA	TGTGCTAGTGGCAGGAGGAACGGGAACACTGAAGCTTTCTTT	CASGRRNGNTEAFF
NA	TRBV5-8	TRBJ2-7	NA	TGTGCCAGCAGCTTGGCGACAGCCTACGAGCAGTACTTC	CASSLATAYEQYF
NA	TRBV15	TRBJ2-1	NA	TGTGCCACCAGCATAGGCCCTAGCTCCTACAATGAGCAGTTCTTC	CATSIGPSSYNEQFF
few	TRBV27	TRBJ1-6	NA	TGTGCCAGCCGGAGCTCCTATAATTCACCCCTCCACTTT	CASRSSYNSPLHF
NA	TRBV27	TRBJ2-1	NA	TGTGCCAGCAGTTTAGGGCCCCTCTTTTACAATGAGCAGTTCTTC	CASSLGPLFYNEQFF
NA	TRBV30	TRBJ2-7	NA	TGTGCCTGGAGTGTACTAACGGGGATTAGGTACTTC	CAWSVLTGIRYF
NA	TRBV6-1	TRBJ2-1	NA	TGTGCCAGCAGTGAAGCGTTTAACTATGAGCAGTTCTTC	CASSEAFNYEQFF
NA	TRBV7-9	TRBJ1-4	NA	TGCGCCAGCAGCCAAGATCAGGCGGCTAATGAAAAACTGTTTTTT	CASSQDQAANEKLFF
NA	TRBV6-1	TRBJ2-7	NA	TGTGCCAGCAGTGCGGGACCACAGTACGAGCAGTACTTC	CASSAGPQYEQYF
NA	TRBV2	TRBJ1-1	NA	TGTGCCAGCAGGGATACAAGTGACACTGAAGCTTTCTTT	CASRDTSDTEAFF
NA	TRBV7-6	TRBJ2-1	NA	TGTGCCAGCAGCTATCGGACATCGGGGGAGCAGTTCTTC	CASSYRTSGEQFF
NA	TRBV9	TRBJ2-2	TRBD1	TGTGCCAGCAGCGCGTCGGACAGGGGACGAACCGGGGAGCTGTTTTTT	CASSASDRGRTGELFF
once	TRBV7-8	TRBJ2-5	TRBD2	TGTGCCAGCAGCCCCCGGACTAGCGGGGGGCTGACCCAGTACTTC	CASSPRTSGGLTQYF
NA	TRBV30	TRBJ1-2	TRBD1	TGTGCCTGGAGGAACAGGGGATGGAACTATGGCTACACCTTC	CAWRNRGWNYGYTF
NA	TRBV30	TRBJ1-3	TRBD1	TGTGCCTGGAGCCAGGGGGCAGGTGGAAACACCATATATTTT	CAWSQGAGGNTIYF
NA	TRBV30	TRBJ2-3	NA	TGTGCCTGGAGTATGGGGCAGGGCGGCACAGATACGCAGTATTTT	CAWSMGQGGTDTQYF
NA	TRBV6-4	TRBJ2-5	TRBD2	TGTGCCAGCAGTCCTACTGGCGGGGGGCAAGAGACCCAGTACTTC	CASSPTGGGQETQYF